This T cell receptor beta chain is from a study of cytomegalovirus exposure and HLA in healthy donors. General observations from the study: The listing of some 170 TCR beta chains classed them as cytomegalovirus-associated.

This clone was observed a handful of times. Its antigen is unknown. Both 60 Vbeta primers and 13 Jbeta primers went into the PCR. Assay used: immunoSEQ multiplex PCR; TCRdb lists only in-frame clones, some missing. The sample has approximately 150,000 clones; approximately 73% are singletons. This CDR3 is 11 amino acids long. V was shortened by 3 bases and J by 4 bases, with 7 bases between the two germline ends. Germline assignment: CDR1 DFQATT and CDR2 SNEGSKA (reference sequence). V is TRBV20-1 and J is TRBJ2-7; no clear D gene. The sequence came from a man aged 25 to 45 in good health and CMV-seropositive. Sequencing was done on a sample of PBMCs. The CDR3 nucleotides read TGCAGTGCTAGTGAGGCTTACGAGCAGTACTTC. Translating it yields CSASEAYEQYF.